The next 29 T cell receptor beta chains were all read from a single sample in a study of T-cell memory formation after mild COVID-19. TCRdb processed the 5' RACE reads anew with MiXCR; each CDR3 protein has one entry. The table shows 550,000 to 600,000 distinct CDR3 sequences, with approximately 15% occurring only once. The specimen was PBMCs or a T cell subset sorted from them (not recorded which). These receptors came from an adult woman who had mild COVID-19 (a few samples of this study predate the infection). Cell type and time point are not known.

The CDR3 reads CASSLRGVTHYGYTF. Here the CDR3 DNA reads TGTGCCAGCAGTTTAAGAGGGGTGACCCACTATGGCTACACCTTC. The chain joins TRBV27 to TRBJ1-2, with D possibly matching TRBD1 (5 bases). The V gene's germline CDR1 is MNHEY and CDR2 SMNVEV (reference sequence). The length of the CDR3 is 15 residues. V lost 2 bases and J 3 bases, leaving 13 bases between the germline ends.

The rearrangement uses TRBV7-9 and TRBJ1-6; D uncertain. Trimming removed 3 bases at V and 9 bases at J, with 12 bases between. Germline V lookup: CDR1 SEHNR, CDR2 FQNEAQ (reference sequence). The CDR3 loop spans 14 amino acids. CDR3 amino acids: CASSLVAGPSPLHF. CDR3 bases: TGTGCCAGCAGCTTGGTGGCGGGTCCTTCACCCCTCCACTTT.

In its sample, this clonotype was seen once. The CDR3 coding sequence is TGTGCCAGCAGCTTAGAACCTAATAGCAATGAGCAGTTCTTC. This gives the protein CASSLEPNSNEQFF. The genes are TRBV7-8 and TRBJ2-1; D not certain. Germline CDR1 reads SGHVS; CDR2 reads FQNEAQ. V was pared by 1 base and J by 6 bases, with 10 bases between. The CDR3 has 14 amino acids.

The J gene is TRBJ2-3, the V gene TRBV5-1; possible D gene TRBD1, 6 bases. CDR1 and CDR2 from the germline V gene are SGHRS and YFSETQ. This CDR3 spans 16 amino acids. The V and J ends lost 5 bases and 1 base respectively, with 17 bases between them. The CDR3 DNA is TGCGCCAGCAGGTCCGGGTCGGCAGGGGGCACAGATACGCAGTATTTT. This translates into CASRSGSAGGTDTQYF. Full variable domain (remainder filled in from reference TRBV5-1 and TRBJ2-3): KAGVTQTPRYLIKTRGQQVTLSCSPISGHRSVSWYQQTPGQGLQFLFEYFSETQRNKGNFPGRFSGRQFSNSRSEMNVSTLELGDSALYLCASRSGSAGGTDTQYFGPGTRLTVL.

The rearrangement links TRBV4-1 to TRBJ2-5, with a weak D call TRBD1 (6 bases). The V and J ends lost 5 bases and 6 bases respectively, with 25 bases between them. The CDR3 sequence is 17 residues long. In germline, CDR1 is MGHRA, CDR2 YSYEKL. The chain's CDR3 is CASSYVLKGESVKTQYF. The CDR3 region has the DNA TGCGCCAGCAGCTATGTCCTTAAGGGGGAGTCAGTGAAGACCCAGTACTTC.

This CDR3 is CASMLQTGGGYGYTF. CDR3 coding DNA: TGTGCCAGCATGTTGCAGACAGGGGGCGGGTATGGCTACACCTTC. V and J are TRBV5-5 and TRBJ1-2; 10 bases fit TRBD1. CDR1 and CDR2 from the germline V gene are SGHKS and YYEKEE (reference sequence). CDR3 size: 15 residues. V gave up 6 bases and J gave up 5 bases; unmatched junction bases: 10.

CDR3 residues: CASSLVPARAVGEQYF. Written as DNA, the CDR3 is TGTGCCAGCAGCTTAGTCCCAGCCCGGGCGGTCGGCGAGCAGTACTTC. The V gene is TRBV7-2, the J gene TRBJ2-7; D is ambiguous. This CDR3 has 16 amino acids. V was pared by 1 base and J by 6 bases, with 19 bases between. The germline gives CDR1 SGHTA, CDR2 FQGNSA.

This clonotype was seen more than once but under ten times. This chain links TRBV9 with TRBJ1-2; D uncertain. Trimming took 4 bases from V and 1 from J, leaving 11 bases between them. The CDR3 length is 14 residues. CDR1 is SGDLS and CDR2 is YYNGEE in the germline V gene. The CDR3 sequence: CASSPRLLNYGYTF. CDR3 DNA: TGTGCCAGCAGCCCCAGACTTCTTAACTATGGCTACACCTTC. The full variable domain, completed using reference TRBV9 and TRBJ1-2, is DSGVTQTPKHLITATGQRVTLRCSPRSGDLSVYWYQQSLDQGLQFLIQYYNGEERAKGNILERFSAQQFPDLHSELNLSSLELGDSALYFCASSPRLLNYGYTFGSGTRLTVV.

The rearrangement uses TRBV19 and TRBJ1-5, with unresolved D. V lost 7 bases to trimming and J lost 0 bases, with 16 bases between them. This CDR3 contains 16 residues. Per germline, CDR1 LNHDA and CDR2 SQIVND (reference sequence). CDR3 region: CASIGGNGFSNQPQHF. The CDR3 nucleotides read TGTGCCAGTATAGGAGGGAACGGTTTTAGCAATCAGCCCCAGCATTTT.

The J gene is TRBJ2-1, the V gene TRBV11-3, with D tentatively TRBD2 (6 bases). Germline CDR1 reads SGHNT; CDR2 reads YENEEA. V gave up 0 bases and J gave up 4 bases, with 7 bases separating them. CDR3 size: 14 residues. As DNA, the CDR3 is TGTGCCAGCAGCTTAGACGGGACTTACAATGAGCAGTTCTTC. This codes for CASSLDGTYNEQFF.

This chain joins TRBV5-1 and TRBJ1-2; TRBD1 matches at 8 bases. The CDR3 totals 13 residues. The V gene's germline CDR1 is SGHRS and CDR2 YFSETQ. The J segment lost 7 bases and the V segment lost 4 bases, leaving 6 bases of the junction unmatched. DNA for the CDR3: TGCGCCAGCAGCCCGGGACAGGTGTTTGGCTACACCTTC. Its protein product is CASSPGQVFGYTF.

This chain uses TRBV28 with TRBJ2-7; 8 nucleotides match TRBD2. After removal of 5 bases from V and 12 bases from J, the junction contained 12 bases not matched to a gene. Germline CDR1 is MDHEN and CDR2 is SYDVKM. The CDR3 contains 13 residues. The DNA of the CDR3 is TGTGCCAGCAGTCTGTCGGGTGGCGGGGGGACGTACTTC. It codes for CASSLSGGGGTYF. Complete variable domain (other parts from reference TRBV28 and TRBJ2-7): DVKVTQSSRYLVKRTGEKVFLECVQDMDHENMFWYRQDPGLGLRLIYFSYDVKMKEKGDIPEGYSVSREKKERFSLILESASTNQTSMYLCASSLSGGGGTYFGPGTRLTVT.

V gene TRBV7-2 combines with J gene TRBJ2-1, with no clear D. V lost 4 bases to trimming and J lost 4 bases, with 8 bases between them. The length of the CDR3 is 13 residues. Germline CDR1 reads SGHTA; CDR2 reads FQGNSA. The CDR3 DNA follows: TGTGCCAGCAGCTCTGACGCTTACAATGAGCAGTTCTTC. Translation: CASSSDAYNEQFF. Supplemented by reference TRBV7-2 and TRBJ2-1, the full variable domain reads GAGVSQSPSNKVTEKGKDVELRCDPISGHTALYWYRQSLGQGLEFLIYFQGNSAPDKSGLPSDRFSAERTGGSVSTLTIQRTQQEDSAVYLCASSSDAYNEQFFGPGTRLTVL.

This clonotype has just a few counts. The chain employs TRBV3-1 and TRBJ2-5, with 8 bases identical to TRBD2. Germline CDR1 reads LGHDT; CDR2 reads YNNKEL (reference sequence). After removal of 0 bases from V and 5 bases from J, the junction contained 2 bases not matched to a gene. The CDR3 contains 14 residues. CDR3 sequence: CASSQDGGGETQYF. The CDR3 DNA follows: TGTGCCAGCAGCCAAGACGGCGGGGGGGAGACCCAGTACTTC.

This clonotype was counted only a few times. The rearrangement joins TRBV5-1 to TRBJ2-3, with D hard to call. Trimming removed 0 bases at V and 5 bases at J, with 10 bases between. The length of the CDR3 is 14 residues. Germline CDR1 reads SGHRS; CDR2 reads YFSETQ. The CDR3 sequence is CASSLEAVGDTQYF. CDR3 in DNA: TGCGCCAGCAGCTTGGAGGCAGTGGGAGATACGCAGTATTTT.

A few counts support this clonotype. The gene calls are TRBV20-1 and TRBJ2-1, with TRBD1 identical over 7 bases. Germline V gene data show CDR1 as DFQATT and CDR2 as SNEGSKA (reference sequence). The CDR3 runs to 16 residues. The V and J ends lost 6 bases and 4 bases, in that order; junction bases with no gene match: 15. CDR3 protein: CSALSTGTDYYNEQFF. CDR3 coding DNA: TGCAGTGCCCTCTCGACCGGGACAGACTATTACAATGAGCAGTTCTTC.

This clonotype turned up a few times. The V gene is TRBV4-2, the J gene TRBJ2-6; tentatively, D is TRBD1 or TRBD2 (6 bases each). This CDR3 is built from 19 residues. Germline V gene lookup returns CDR1 LGHNA and CDR2 YNFKEQ. Trimming stripped 0 bases from V and 0 bases from J, with 15 bases between. CDR3 amino acids: CASSQERGGYSSGANVLTF. The CDR3 DNA sequence: TGTGCCAGCAGCCAAGAGAGAGGGGGGTACTCCTCTGGGGCCAACGTCCTGACTTTC.

The chain joins TRBV6-2 or TRBV6-3 to TRBJ1-5, with D unclear. Trimming stripped 2 bases from V and 5 bases from J, with 4 bases between. CDR3 size: 12 residues. The germline gives CDR1 MNHEY, CDR2 SVGEGT. The CDR3 coding sequence is TGTGCCAGCAGTTACGGTTATCAGCCCCAGCATTTT. Translating it yields CASSYGYQPQHF.

This chain joins TRBV27 and TRBJ2-7; D gene uncertain. V gave up 6 bases and J gave up 5 bases, with 8 bases separating them. There are 11 residues in the CDR3. Germline lookup yields CDR1 MNHEY and CDR2 SMNVEV (reference sequence). CDR3 nucleotides: TGTGCCAGCAGGGGTTTCCACGAGCAGTACTTC. Its protein is CASRGFHEQYF.

This clonotype was counted between two and nine times. The chain links TRBV14 to TRBJ2-1, with D unclear. V lost 4 bases and J lost 0, with 16 bases in between. Germline CDR1 reads SGHDN; CDR2 reads FVKESK. The CDR3 runs to 17 residues. The CDR3 here is CASSPFPGSSSYNEQFF. CDR3 coding DNA: TGTGCCAGCAGCCCATTTCCGGGCTCTAGCTCCTACAATGAGCAGTTCTTC.

This clonotype appeared a few times. V is TRBV6-5 and J is TRBJ2-2; 9 nucleotides agree with TRBD1. V gave up 5 bases and J gave up 7 bases; unmatched junction bases: 11. The CDR3 runs 16 residues. Germline V gene lookup returns CDR1 MNHEY and CDR2 SVGAGI. CDR3 DNA: TGTGCCAGCAGTCCCCTTGACAGGGGGACTATCGGGGAGCTGTTTTTT. This codes for CASSPLDRGTIGELFF.

The rearrangement joins TRBV9 to TRBJ2-1, with TRBD1 as a possible D gene (6 bases). Germline V gene sequence: CDR1 SGDLS, CDR2 YYNGEE. The CDR3 loop spans 15 amino acids. With 0 bases removed from V and 7 bases from J, the gap between germline ends came to 14 bases. The CDR3: CASSVVSGVGNEQFF. The CDR3, as DNA: TGTGCCAGCAGCGTAGTATCAGGGGTTGGGAATGAGCAGTTCTTC.

This clonotype was counted between two and nine times. The chain employs TRBV29-1 and TRBJ1-2; 8 bases match TRBD1. The CDR3 loop spans 15 amino acids. The V gene end was trimmed by 3 bases and the J gene end by 1 base; junction bases not matched to a gene: 7. Germline V lookup: CDR1 SQVTM, CDR2 ANQGSEA. The CDR3 DNA follows: TGCAGCGTTGATGGACAGGGACACATTAACTATGGCTACACCTTC. Translating it yields CSVDGQGHINYGYTF.

The V and J genes are TRBV5-1 and TRBJ2-3, with no clear D. CDR3 length: 16 residues. V was trimmed by 0 bases and J by 2 bases, leaving 13 bases between them. Germline CDR1 SGHRS, CDR2 YFSETQ. CDR3 loop: CASSLAVGRSTDTQYF. The CDR3 DNA is TGCGCCAGCAGCTTGGCCGTAGGACGGTCCACAGATACGCAGTATTTT.

The chain combines TRBV24-1 with TRBJ2-1, with TRBD2 matching 15 bases. The germline V gene has CDR1 KGHDR and CDR2 SFDVKD. Trimming removed 5 bases from V and 9 bases from J; junction bases left unmatched: 10. The CDR3 sequence is 17 residues long. The chain's CDR3 is CATSGTGTSGRWGEQFF. The CDR3 DNA reads TGTGCCACCAGTGGTACCGGGACTAGCGGGAGGTGGGGTGAGCAGTTCTTC.

This clonotype has a handful of counts. In nucleotides, the CDR3 is TGTGCCAGCATCGGGGCGAGCAATGAGCAGTTCTTC. This sequence encodes CASIGASNEQFF. The V gene is TRBV7-9, the J gene TRBJ2-1; D possibly matches TRBD1 or TRBD2 (5 bases each). Trimming shortened V by 7 bases and J by 6 bases, and 10 bases separated the two germline ends. Per the germline V gene, CDR1 is SEHNR and CDR2 is FQNEAQ (reference sequence). The CDR3 is made up of 12 amino acids.

The rearrangement uses TRBV6-2 or TRBV6-3 and TRBJ2-5; D may be TRBD2 (6 bases). Per the germline V gene, CDR1 is MNHEY and CDR2 is SVGEGT. This CDR3 spans 13 amino acids. V lost 7 bases to trimming and J lost 4 bases, with 13 bases between them. The CDR3 region has the DNA TGTGCCAGCATTGAGCGCGGGACAGAGACCCAGTACTTC. It codes for CASIERGTETQYF.

This clonotype occurred a few times. V gene TRBV3-1 combines with J gene TRBJ2-3; TRBD1 might be the D (5 bases). The CDR3 length is 15 residues. V was cut by 4 bases and J by 0 bases, with 11 bases left in between. Germline V gene lookup returns CDR1 LGHDT and CDR2 YNNKEL (reference sequence). The CDR3 coding sequence is TGTGCCAGCAGCCGCGATGGGGCAAGCACAGATACGCAGTATTTT. Protein sequence: CASSRDGASTDTQYF.

This clonotype was found a few times. V usage is TRBV27 and J usage is TRBJ1-1, with 10 bases matching TRBD1. From germline, CDR1 is MNHEY and CDR2 SMNVEV (reference sequence). V shed 7 bases and J 6 bases; nucleotides not matched to a gene: 8. CDR3 length: 14 residues. CDR3 sequence reads: CASTSDRGEAEAFF. The CDR3 coding sequence is TGTGCCAGCACTTCGGACAGGGGGGAAGCTGAAGCTTTCTTT.